This T cell receptor (beta chain) is from a study of post-analysis software for immune sequencing data. General study findings and limits: Patients had higher frequencies than controls of five TRBV segments, including TRBV5-6, TRBV5-1 and TRBV20-1.

The length of the CDR3 is 14 residues. With 4 bases removed from V and 2 bases from J, the gap between germline ends came to 6 bases. This clonotype was recorded a few times. Its target is unknown. Presence of unique molecular identifiers characterized the TCR beta cDNA libraries. MiXCR was run by TCRdb on the PCR reads, yielding one entry per CDR3 protein. Among more than 450,000 distinct CDR3 sequences listed, around 47% were seen once. The clonotype comes from a girl aged 5 to 17 with multiple sclerosis. Input material: blood. This chain joins TRBV12-3 or TRBV12-4 and TRBJ2-6; no firm D call. CDR3 protein: CASSSPAGANVLTF. The CDR3 nucleotides are TGTGCCAGCAGTTCCCCCGCTGGGGCCAACGTCCTGACTTTC.